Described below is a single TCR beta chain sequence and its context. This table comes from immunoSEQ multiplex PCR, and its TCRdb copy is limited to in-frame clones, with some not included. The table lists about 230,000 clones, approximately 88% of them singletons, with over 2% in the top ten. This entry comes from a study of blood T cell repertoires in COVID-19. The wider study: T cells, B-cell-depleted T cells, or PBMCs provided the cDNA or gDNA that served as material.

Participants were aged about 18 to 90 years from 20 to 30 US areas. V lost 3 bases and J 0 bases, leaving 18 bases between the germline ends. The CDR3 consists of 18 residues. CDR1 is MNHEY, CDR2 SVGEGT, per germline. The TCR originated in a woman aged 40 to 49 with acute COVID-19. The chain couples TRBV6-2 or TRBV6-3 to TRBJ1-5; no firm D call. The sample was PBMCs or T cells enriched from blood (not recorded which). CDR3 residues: CASSYSARGEYSNQPQHF. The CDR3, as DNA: TGTGCCAGCAGTTATTCGGCCCGGGGAGAATATAGCAATCAGCCCCAGCATTTT.